The T cell receptor beta chain under discussion was sequenced for a study of blood T cell repertoires in COVID-19. Study-level background: The samples span acute and convalescent COVID-19 from the United States, Italy and Spain. The cDNA or gDNA used as material had been derived from T cells, B-cell-depleted T cells, or PBMCs.

V was pared by 5 bases and J by 11 bases, with 16 bases between. Germline assignment: CDR1 MNHEY and CDR2 SMNVEV (reference sequence). This CDR3 is 14 amino acids long. This clone has just one count. Authors' data handling: Amplifying reference gene primers gave estimates of nucleated cell counts. Using immunoSEQ multiplex PCR, the repertoire was profiled, and TCRdb retains in-frame clones only, with some absent. V and J calls and clone size follow that table, whereas D and trimming were derived from the DNA. This sample has about 190,000 clones, with about four fifths found just once. The receptor was isolated from a man aged 55-75 years with acute or convalescent COVID-19. Specimen: peripheral blood. The chain employs TRBV27 and TRBJ1-6; weak D call: TRBD1 (6 bases). DNA for the CDR3: TGTGCCAGCAGTCCACGACAGGCGCAAACACCCCTCCACTTT. This translates into CASSPRQAQTPLHF.